Shown below are 15 T cell receptor beta chains from a single sample sequenced in a study of shared clonotypes between healthy human individuals. The assay was immunoSEQ multiplex PCR, and TCRdb's table has in-frame clones only and misses some. The sample yields approximately 810,000 clones, 80% to 95% seen once. CD45RO-negative, CCR7-selected cells formed the naive CD8 fraction, which excluded terminally differentiated effector memory CD45RA+ cells. The sequencing input was naive CD8+ T cells sorted from blood. These receptors originate from a man in his thirties or forties in good health.

The rearrangement uses TRBV6-5 and TRBJ1-1; maybe TRBD1 (5 bases). Germline assignment: CDR1 MNHEY and CDR2 SVGAGI. This CDR3 has 13 amino acids. Trimming removed 8 bases from V and 3 bases from J, with 13 bases in between. The CDR3 sequence is CASGPGGDTEAFF. The CDR3 region has the DNA TGTGCCAGCGGACCGGGGGGAGACACTGAAGCTTTCTTT.

This sequence joins TRBV28 and TRBJ2-1; 8 nucleotides match TRBD1. Germline V gives CDR1 MDHEN, CDR2 SYDVKM. V lost 2 bases, J lost 1 base, and 10 bases stayed unmatched. The CDR3 runs 18 residues. CDR3 region: CASSLPPGQGRSYNEQFF. The CDR3 nucleotides are TGTGCCAGCAGTTTACCACCCGGACAGGGTCGGTCCTACAATGAGCAGTTCTTC.

The V call is TRBV19, the J call TRBJ2-1, with TRBD1 matching 8 bases. CDR1 and CDR2 from the germline V gene are LNHDA and SQIVND (reference sequence). The CDR3 runs 17 residues. The V segment lost 3 bases and the J segment 2 bases; nucleotides outside the gene matches: 9. The CDR3 nucleotides are TGTGCCAGTAGTATTGGTTTGAGGGACAGGCCCTACAATGAGCAGTTCTTC. It codes for CASSIGLRDRPYNEQFF.

This sequence joins TRBV27 and TRBJ2-1; D may be TRBD1 or TRBD2 (6 bases each). There are 15 residues in the CDR3. Germline-derived CDR1 and CDR2 are MNHEY and SMNVEV (reference sequence). Trimming stripped 2 bases from V and 5 bases from J, with 13 bases between. For the CDR3, the DNA is TGTGCCAGCAGTTTAGGTGGGGGGCCTAACAATGAGCAGTTCTTC. Protein: CASSLGGGPNNEQFF.

Comment on this clone: At one end the junction does not follow the germline gene, possibly because of a read error. This sequence joins TRBV27 and TRBJ1-1; D not certain. Germline V gene sequence: CDR1 MNHEY, CDR2 SMNVEV (reference sequence). This CDR3 contains 14 residues. The CDR3 reads CASTSSAMNTEALF. CDR3 sequence (DNA): TGTGCCAGCACCTCATCCGCCATGAACACTGAAGCTTTGTTT.

This chain uses TRBV28 with TRBJ2-7; 9 bases match TRBD2. V lost 10 bases to trimming and J lost 2 bases; unmatched junction nucleotides: 9. The CDR3 consists of 14 residues. Per the germline V gene, CDR1 is MDHEN and CDR2 is SYDVKM. DNA for the CDR3: TGTGCCACCTTCCGGCGACTAGCGGCCTACGAGCAGTACTTC. It is translated as CATFRRLAAYEQYF.

V and J are TRBV5-1 and TRBJ1-2, with D possibly matching TRBD1 (5 bases). V was clipped by 0 bases and J by 3 bases, with 15 bases between them. This CDR3 region has 16 residues. Germline CDR1 is SGHRS and CDR2 is YFSETQ. The chain's CDR3 is CASSLEGFPGDYGYTF. In DNA, the CDR3 is TGCGCCAGCAGCTTGGAAGGCTTCCCGGGGGACTATGGCTACACCTTC. Variable domain in full (rest from reference TRBV5-1 and TRBJ1-2): KAGVTQTPRYLIKTRGQQVTLSCSPISGHRSVSWYQQTPGQGLQFLFEYFSETQRNKGNFPGRFSGRQFSNSRSEMNVSTLELGDSALYLCASSLEGFPGDYGYTFGSGTRLTVV.

The gene calls are TRBV6-4 and TRBJ2-1; 8 nucleotides match TRBD2. CDR1 is MRHNA, CDR2 SNTAGT, per germline. The CDR3 contains 14 residues. Trimming removed 4 bases from V and 8 bases from J; junction bases left unmatched: 7. The CDR3 bases are TGTGCCAGCAGTGCCGTAGCGGGATGGGATGAGCAGTTCTTC. It yields the protein CASSAVAGWDEQFF.

This chain joins TRBV27 and TRBJ2-2; possibly TRBD1 for D (6 bases). The length of the CDR3 is 16 residues. CDR1 is MNHEY and CDR2 is SMNVEV in the germline V gene (reference sequence). V was shortened by 1 base and J by 5 bases, with 14 bases between the two germline ends. In DNA, the CDR3 is TGTGCCAGCAGTTTATTGGGCAGGGGTAATACCGGGGAGCTGTTTTTT. Encoded protein: CASSLLGRGNTGELFF.

This clone occurred many times. This rearrangement joins TRBV6-1 to TRBJ2-7; no clear D gene. In germline, CDR1 is MNHNS, CDR2 SASEGT. CDR3 length: 15 residues. V was trimmed by 2 bases and J by 0 bases, leaving 11 bases between them. This CDR3 reads CASSELENNSYEQYF. CDR3 bases: TGTGCCAGCAGTGAATTAGAGAATAACTCCTACGAGCAGTACTTC.

The V gene is TRBV11-2, the J gene TRBJ2-7; 8 nucleotides agree with TRBD2. Trimming removed 0 bases from V and 4 bases from J; junction bases left unmatched: 8. The CDR3 covers 16 residues. Looked up from germline, CDR1 is SGHAT and CDR2 is FQNNGV. This chain's CDR3 is CASSLDSGLASYEQYF. As DNA, the CDR3 is TGTGCCAGCAGCTTAGATTCAGGACTAGCTTCGTACGAGCAGTACTTC. Together with reference TRBV11-2 and TRBJ2-7, the CDR3 gives the full variable domain: EAGVAQSPRYKIIEKRQSVAFWCNPISGHATLYWYQQILGQGPKLLIQFQNNGVVDDSQLPKDRFSAERLKGVDSTLKIQPAKLEDSAVYLCASSLDSGLASYEQYFGPGTRLTVT.

The CDR3 loop reads CASRRPGLYYEQYF. CDR3 DNA: TGTGCCAGCAGACGTCCGGGACTGTACTACGAGCAGTACTTC. The chain couples TRBV27 to TRBJ2-7; D is possibly TRBD2 (6 bases). The CDR3 totals 14 residues. Germline V gives CDR1 MNHEY, CDR2 SMNVEV (reference sequence). V lost 6 bases and J 3 bases, leaving 15 bases between the germline ends.

The CDR3 DNA is TGTGCCAGCAGCCGGGACTTGGGGTATTTT. Amino acids: CASSRDLGYF. The J gene is TRBJ2-3, the V gene TRBV21-1; the D call TRBD2 from the table was never checked on the DNA. TRBV21-1 is an annotated pseudogene. CDR3 length: 10 amino acids.

J is TRBJ2-5 and V is TRBV5-1; the match to TRBD2 covers 10 bases. The CDR3 has 17 residues. From germline, CDR1 is SGHRS and CDR2 YFSETQ. V lost 0 bases, J lost 2 bases, and 7 bases stayed unmatched. The CDR3 region is CASSLAVSSGRQETQYF. The CDR3 DNA reads TGCGCCAGCAGCTTGGCCGTGTCTAGCGGGAGACAAGAGACCCAGTACTTC.

The CDR3 DNA reads as TGTGCCAGCAGCGATGATAACGGGCCTCAATTATATATCGGCTACACCTTC. It yields the protein CASSDDNGPQLYIGYTF. The chain employs TRBV5-4 and TRBJ1-2; D uncertain. Trimming shortened V by 4 bases and J by 8 bases, and 27 bases separated the two germline ends. This CDR3 spans 17 amino acids. Germline V gene data show CDR1 as SGHNT and CDR2 as YYREEE (reference sequence). Drawing the rest from reference TRBV5-4 and TRBJ1-2, the complete variable domain is ETGVTQSPTHLIKTRGQQVTLRCSSQSGHNTVSWYQQALGQGPQFIFQYYREEENGRGNFPPRFSGLQFPNYSSELNVNALELDDSALYLCASSDDNGPQLYIGYTFGSGTRLTVV.